One T cell receptor beta chain is described in this entry. This CDR3 has 15 amino acids. Trimming took 6 bases from V and 5 from J; bases not matched to a gene: 9. CDR1 and CDR2 (germline): MNHEY, SVGAGI. The data belong to a study of blood T cell repertoires in COVID-19. Study-wide context: Acute and convalescent COVID-19 specimens originated in the United States, Italy and Spain. Sources were T cells, B-cell-depleted T cells, or PBMCs; the material itself was cDNA or gDNA.

Clones were sequenced by immunoSEQ multiplex PCR, and TCRdb holds only the in-frame ones, with some missing. The sample lists some 110,000 clones, approximately 87% occurring once. The sample comprised peripheral blood. This sequence joins TRBV6-5 and TRBJ1-1; 10 nucleotides align to TRBD1. This receptor was taken from a man younger than 45 with acute or convalescent COVID-19. CDR3 DNA sequence: TGTGCCAGCAGCCCCCCCCGGACAGGGGGGACTGAAGCTTTCTTT. This gives the protein CASSPPRTGGTEAFF.